What follows are 26 T cell receptor beta chains derived from one specimen sequenced in a study of OX40 agonist ivuxolimab in advanced cancers. Libraries were prepared by immunoSEQ multiplex PCR; TCRdb keeps only in-frame clonotypes and omits some of them. The sample holds around 60,000 clones; 85% are singletons and the top ten take approximately 2.9%. The material sequenced was CD4+ or CD8+ T cells sorted from blood, taken in a trial of the OX40 agonist ivuxolimab. Source of these receptors: an adult with an advanced solid tumor such as melanoma, head and neck, liver or kidney cancer.

The chain recombines TRBV5-1 with TRBJ1-1, with D hard to call. The CDR3 runs 13 residues. The ends were cut back, 4 bases at V and 5 bases at J, with 12 bases in the middle. Germline V lookup: CDR1 SGHRS, CDR2 YFSETQ. In DNA, the CDR3 is TGCGCCAGCAGCCAAGGGTCATCGACTGAAGCTTTCTTT. Translation gives CASSQGSSTEAFF.

This clone has only one observation. The chain couples TRBV19 to TRBJ1-2, with 8 bases lining up with TRBD1. CDR3 size: 13 residues. Germline V gene sequence: CDR1 LNHDA, CDR2 SQIVND (reference sequence). The V gene end was trimmed by 9 bases and the J gene end by 3 bases; junction bases not matched to a gene: 6. DNA of the CDR3: TGTGCCAGCTCACCGGACAGGGACTATGGCTACACCTTC. Its protein product is CASSPDRDYGYTF.

The rearrangement joins TRBV19 to TRBJ2-7, with TRBD1 matching over 8 bases. CDR3 size: 16 residues. Germline trimming cut 6 bases from V and 1 base from J; bases unmatched to any gene: 11. Germline lookup yields CDR1 LNHDA and CDR2 SQIVND (reference sequence). Written as DNA, the CDR3 is TGTGCCAGTAGGGGAGCTTGGACAGGGCTATCCTACGAGCAGTACTTC. Its protein is CASRGAWTGLSYEQYF.

The chain joins TRBV28 to TRBJ2-2, with unresolved D. Germline CDR1 reads MDHEN; CDR2 reads SYDVKM. The CDR3 contains 13 residues. Trimming removed 6 bases at V and 4 bases at J, with 9 bases between. The CDR3 DNA reads TGTGCCAGCAGCTTAGGGTTCACCGGGGAGCTGTTTTTT. The encoded protein is CASSLGFTGELFF.

V usage is TRBV7-2 and J usage is TRBJ2-2; 10 bases are a match to TRBD1. This CDR3 has 14 amino acids. The trim removed 8 bases at V and 7 bases at J, leaving 7 bases unmatched. Germline values: CDR1 SGHTA, CDR2 FQGNSA. The CDR3 DNA sequence: TGTGCCAGCGCCCGACAGGGGGCGAACGGGGAGCTGTTTTTT. Translated, it gives CASARQGANGELFF.

The genes are TRBV6-5 and TRBJ2-7; the match to TRBD1 covers 7 bases. Germline loops: CDR1 MNHEY, CDR2 SVGAGI. V lost 6 bases to trimming and J lost 5 bases; unmatched junction nucleotides: 4. The CDR3 runs to 12 residues. DNA for the CDR3: TGTGCCAGCAGCCAGACAGGGAACGAGCAGTACTTC. Translating gives CASSQTGNEQYF.

V and J are TRBV10-1 and TRBJ2-1, with TRBD1 identical over 8 bases. The J segment lost 0 bases and the V segment lost 0 bases, leaving 10 bases of the junction unmatched. The length of the CDR3 is 19 residues. In germline, CDR1 is WNHNN, CDR2 SYGVQD (reference sequence). The CDR3 loop is CASSESRPGQGYSYNEQFF. The CDR3 bases are TGCGCCAGCAGTGAGTCTCGACCAGGACAGGGATACTCCTACAATGAGCAGTTCTTC.

V usage is TRBV19 and J usage is TRBJ2-3; D is possibly TRBD1 (5 bases). The CDR3 sequence is 16 residues long. V lost 0 bases, J lost 6 bases, and 16 bases lay in between. CDR1 and CDR2 from the germline V gene are LNHDA and SQIVND (reference sequence). The CDR3 sequence: CASSIDRPGFMDTQYF. The CDR3 DNA reads TGTGCCAGTAGTATAGATCGTCCAGGGTTCATGGATACGCAGTATTTT.

The J gene is TRBJ1-3, the V gene TRBV15; D might be TRBD1 (6 bases). The CDR3 loop spans 15 amino acids. V was pared by 5 bases and J by 1 base, with 12 bases between. The germline gives CDR1 LNHNV, CDR2 YYDKDF (reference sequence). The CDR3 region has the DNA TGTGCCACCAGCTCTACAGGGTTTTCTGGAAACACCATATATTTT. Its translation: CATSSTGFSGNTIYF.

V usage is TRBV19 and J usage is TRBJ1-1; 8 bases align to TRBD1. The CDR3 spans 13 residues. V trimming: 6 bases; J trimming: 4 bases; junction bases outside the gene matches: 4. Germline CDR1 LNHDA, CDR2 SQIVND (reference sequence). Here the CDR3 reads CASRETGGTEAFF. CDR3 coding DNA: TGTGCCAGTAGAGAAACAGGGGGCACTGAAGCTTTCTTT.

V usage is TRBV10-1 and J usage is TRBJ2-7, with D perhaps being TRBD1 or TRBD2 (5 bases each). Per the germline V gene, CDR1 is WNHNN and CDR2 is SYGVQD (reference sequence). The ends were cut back, 6 bases at V and 5 bases at J, with 17 bases in the middle. CDR3 size: 14 residues. The CDR3 spells CASRLSPRDDEQYF. CDR3 DNA sequence: TGCGCCAGCAGATTGAGCCCCAGGGACGACGAGCAGTACTTC.

The rearrangement uses TRBV9 and TRBJ2-7, with 8 bases aligning to TRBD2. CDR3 length: 15 amino acids. Germline V CDR1 and CDR2: SGDLS, YYNGEE. J was trimmed by 1 base and V by 0 bases; bases with no gene match: 3. The CDR3 sequence: CASSVGSGSSYEQYF. The CDR3 DNA reads TGTGCCAGCAGCGTAGGGAGCGGGAGTTCCTACGAGCAGTACTTC.

V and J are TRBV7-9 and TRBJ1-1; D gene uncertain. V lost 5 bases and J 4 bases, leaving 8 bases between the germline ends. Germline V CDR1 and CDR2: SEHNR, FQNEAQ (reference sequence). CDR3 size: 12 residues. The CDR3 coding sequence is TGTGCCAGCAGCCCTTTTGGCACTGAAGCTTTCTTT. This codes for CASSPFGTEAFF. Combining the CDR3 with reference TRBV7-9 and TRBJ1-1 gives the whole variable domain DTGVSQNPRHKITKRGQNVTFRCDPISEHNRLYWYRQTLGQGPEFLTYFQNEAQLEKSRLLSDRFSAERPKGSFSTLEIQRTEQGDSAMYLCASSPFGTEAFFGQGTRLTVV.

V and J are TRBV9 and TRBJ1-2; perhaps TRBD1 as D (5 bases). V was clipped by 0 bases and J by 6 bases, with 12 bases between them. CDR3 length: 14 residues. Germline CDR1 is SGDLS and CDR2 is YYNGEE. As DNA, the CDR3 is TGTGCCAGCAGCGTAGATCCAGGGAGGAATGGCTACACCTTC. It codes for CASSVDPGRNGYTF.

This chain links TRBV7-2 with TRBJ2-7, with D perhaps TRBD1 (6 bases). V was pared by 2 bases and J by 5 bases, with 16 bases between. Germline V gene sequence: CDR1 SGHTA, CDR2 FQGNSA. The CDR3 contains 15 residues. CDR3 residues: CASSLFGGASDEQYF. The CDR3 nucleotides are TGTGCCAGCAGCTTATTTGGGGGCGCATCCGACGAGCAGTACTTC.

The rearrangement joins TRBV10-3 to TRBJ1-4, with 12 bases identical to TRBD1. This CDR3 is 16 amino acids long. Germline CDR1 reads ENHRY; CDR2 reads SYGVKD. V lost 6 bases and J lost 7; bases outside the gene matches: 9. The CDR3 DNA reads as TGTGCCATCAGCCCGGGACAGGGGGCCGGGGGTGAAAAACTGTTTTTT. Protein sequence: CAISPGQGAGGEKLFF.

V usage is TRBV9 and J usage is TRBJ1-2, with D unclear. Germline CDR1 is SGDLS and CDR2 is YYNGEE. Trimming cost V 0 bases and J 8 bases, with 11 bases left between them. The CDR3 length is 13 residues. The CDR3 region has the DNA TGTGCCAGCAGCGTAGTGGAAGGCAGGGGCTACACCTTC. This gives the protein CASSVVEGRGYTF.

The rearrangement joins TRBV29-1 to TRBJ2-3; 7 bases are shared with TRBD1. The germline V gene has CDR1 SQVTM and CDR2 ANQGSEA. Unmatched junction bases numbered 7, after V lost 8 bases and J lost 5 bases. There are 12 residues in the CDR3. The CDR3, as DNA: TGCAGCTTGACAGGGTGGAAAGATACGCAGTATTTT. As protein: CSLTGWKDTQYF.

The J gene is TRBJ1-1, the V gene TRBV11-2; no definite D call. This CDR3 is 13 amino acids long. CDR1 SGHAT and CDR2 FQNNGV come from the germline V gene. Trimming pared 4 bases from V and 1 base from J, leaving 7 bases between. The DNA for the CDR3 is TGTGCCAGCAGCTACGTAGGGAACACTGAAGCTTTCTTT. It is translated as CASSYVGNTEAFF.

The chain joins TRBV2 to TRBJ1-1; D remains unclear. Germline CDR1 is SNHLY and CDR2 is FYNNEI. The V and J ends lost 5 bases and 1 base respectively, with 11 bases between them. The CDR3 spans 14 residues. The chain's CDR3 is CASSFSGRNTEAFF. The CDR3 region has the DNA TGTGCCAGCAGTTTTTCTGGCAGGAACACTGAAGCTTTCTTT.

This chain connects TRBV5-5 to TRBJ2-1; D is uncertain. With 4 bases removed from V and 9 bases from J, the gap between germline ends came to 11 bases. Germline loops: CDR1 SGHKS, CDR2 YYEKEE (reference sequence). CDR3 length: 12 amino acids. CDR3 nucleotide sequence: TGTGCCAGCAGCCAGTACTGGGCTGAGCAGTTCTTC. Translating it yields CASSQYWAEQFF.

In nucleotides, the CDR3 is TGTGCCAGCAGTAAAGGTCCCTCCTACGAGCAGTACTTC. Its translation: CASSKGPSYEQYF. The V gene is TRBV2, the J gene TRBJ2-7; no clear D. V shed 5 bases and J shed 0 bases, with 8 bases lying between them. Germline V gives CDR1 SNHLY, CDR2 FYNNEI. The CDR3 loop spans 13 amino acids.

The rearrangement joins TRBV6-5 to TRBJ2-7, with 8 bases fitting TRBD2. V gave up 6 bases and J gave up 7 bases; unmatched junction bases: 14. Per germline, CDR1 MNHEY and CDR2 SVGAGI. The CDR3 runs 15 residues. CDR3 sequence reads: CASSRLSGLGGEQYF. CDR3 sequence (DNA): TGTGCCAGCAGCCGCCTATCGGGACTAGGTGGAGAGCAGTACTTC.

The CDR3: CASSPAASNSPLHF. The CDR3 DNA sequence: TGTGCCAGCTCACCAGCGGCCAGCAATTCACCCCTCCACTTT. The genes are TRBV18 and TRBJ1-6; no clear D gene. Germline values: CDR1 KGHSH, CDR2 LQKENI. Trimming shortened V by 2 bases and J by 7 bases, and 9 bases separated the two germline ends. The CDR3 is 14 amino acids.

The chain carries TRBV28 and TRBJ2-1; D assignment may be TRBD1 or TRBD2 (5 bases each). V lost 7 bases and J 4 bases, leaving 11 bases between the germline ends. The CDR3 totals 13 residues. Germline V CDR1 and CDR2: MDHEN, SYDVKM. CDR3 in amino acids: CASITGPYNEQFF. As DNA, the CDR3 is TGTGCCAGCATTACGGGACCTTACAATGAGCAGTTCTTC.

The V gene is TRBV29-1, the J gene TRBJ1-1, with D perhaps matching TRBD1 (5 bases). Germline values: CDR1 SQVTM, CDR2 ANQGSEA. This CDR3 region has 12 residues. V lost 4 bases to trimming and J lost 4 bases, with 10 bases between them. The DNA for the CDR3 is TGCAGCGTTGCAGGGAGTAGCACTGAAGCTTTCTTT. It codes for CSVAGSSTEAFF.